Following are 14 T cell receptor beta chains from one sample sequenced in a study of blood T cell repertoires in COVID-19. The table came from immunoSEQ multiplex PCR; TCRdb's copy has only in-frame clones and leaves some out. In the table there are tens of thousands of clones, over 65% of which are singletons. Input material: peripheral blood. These TCRs come from a man older than 75 with acute or convalescent COVID-19.

The chain links TRBV27 to TRBJ1-3; D gene unclear. In germline, CDR1 is MNHEY, CDR2 SMNVEV (reference sequence). CDR3 length: 12 amino acids. The germline V and J ends were trimmed by 2 bases and 4 bases, with 3 bases remaining between them. CDR3 sequence reads: CASSLPGNTIYF. The DNA of the CDR3 is TGTGCCAGCAGTTTACCGGGAAACACCATATATTTT.

This clone has at least ten counts. The chain has TRBV19 and TRBJ1-1; the match to TRBD1 covers 8 bases. The CDR3 extends over 16 amino acids. With 3 bases clipped from V and 4 bases from J, the junction kept 10 bases outside the gene matches. The germline V gene has CDR1 LNHDA and CDR2 SQIVND (reference sequence). The DNA of the CDR3 is TGTGCCAGTAGTATTGGTGGACAGGGCCAGGGCACTGAAGCTTTCTTT. This gives the protein CASSIGGQGQGTEAFF. Full variable domain (rest looked up from reference TRBV19 and TRBJ1-1): DGGITQSPKYLFRKEGQNVTLSCEQNLNHDAMYWYRQDPGQGLRLIYYSQIVNDFQKGDIAEGYSVSREKKESFPLTVTSAQKNPTAFYLCASSIGGQGQGTEAFFGQGTRLTVV.

The chain has TRBV9 and TRBJ1-6, with D hard to call. Germline V gene data show CDR1 as SGDLS and CDR2 as YYNGEE. The V and J ends lost 0 bases and 5 bases respectively, with 9 bases between them. This CDR3 contains 15 residues. Here the CDR3 DNA reads TGTGCCAGCAGCGTAGCTCCCGGGAATAATTCACCCCTCCACTTT. Protein: CASSVAPGNNSPLHF.

The chain has TRBV5-1 and TRBJ2-7, with D hard to call. CDR1 and CDR2 (germline): SGHRS, YFSETQ. CDR3 length: 13 residues. Trimming stripped 4 bases from V and 4 bases from J, with 12 bases between. In DNA form, the CDR3 reads TGCGCCAGCAGCGAGCCCTCGGGTTACGAGCAGTACTTC. This sequence encodes CASSEPSGYEQYF. Looking up the rest from reference TRBV5-1 and TRBJ2-7 gives the full variable domain: KAGVTQTPRYLIKTRGQQVTLSCSPISGHRSVSWYQQTPGQGLQFLFEYFSETQRNKGNFPGRFSGRQFSNSRSEMNVSTLELGDSALYLCASSEPSGYEQYFGPGTRLTVT.

The chain joins TRBV6-1 to TRBJ1-2; 8 bases are a match to TRBD1. Germline V gene sequence: CDR1 MNHNS, CDR2 SASEGT. This CDR3 region has 13 residues. Losses at the gene ends were 5 bases for V and 2 bases for J; bases not matched to a gene: 1. The CDR3 loop is CASSRTGNYGYTF. The CDR3 DNA is TGTGCCAGCAGTCGGACAGGGAACTATGGCTACACCTTC.

The chain employs TRBV10-3 and TRBJ1-1, with 8 bases fitting TRBD1. CDR3 length: 13 amino acids. V shed 4 bases, J shed 4 bases, and the junction held 2 bases outside the gene matches. CDR1 is ENHRY and CDR2 is SYGVKD in the germline V gene. As DNA, the CDR3 is TGTGCCATCAGTGCTACAGGGGGCACTGAAGCTTTCTTT. Translated: CAISATGGTEAFF.

This chain uses TRBV6-6 with TRBJ1-6, with 7 bases matching TRBD1. V lost 0 bases, J lost 7 bases, and 3 bases stayed unmatched. Germline V CDR1 and CDR2: MNHNY, SVGAGI (reference sequence). This CDR3 has 15 residues. CDR3 amino acids: CASSYSGQKNSPLHF. CDR3 DNA sequence: TGTGCCAGCAGTTACTCGGGACAGAAGAATTCACCCCTCCACTTT.

This clone was found a few times. The chain is built from TRBV28 and TRBJ2-7, with TRBD1 identical over 9 bases. Germline values: CDR1 MDHEN, CDR2 SYDVKM. Trimming at V came to 9 bases and at J to 4 bases, leaving 4 bases not matched to a gene. The CDR3 loop spans 12 amino acids. The DNA for the CDR3 is TGTGCCAGTCGGGACAGGGCGTACGAGCAGTACTTC. This encodes CASRDRAYEQYF.

This chain uses TRBV11-2 with TRBJ2-7; the D gene is possibly TRBD2 (6 bases). This CDR3 is built from 13 residues. The germline CDR1 and CDR2 sequences are SGHAT and FQNNGV. V shed 1 base and J shed 5 bases, with 9 bases lying between them. CDR3 region: CASSLVTSHEQYF. Written as DNA, the CDR3 is TGTGCCAGCAGCTTAGTAACTAGCCACGAGCAGTACTTC.

This sequence joins TRBV18 and TRBJ2-4; D remains unclear. The CDR3 totals 14 residues. Trimming pared 3 bases from V and 1 base from J, leaving 7 bases between. Per the germline V gene, CDR1 is KGHSH and CDR2 is LQKENI. The CDR3: CASSPFEAKNIQYF. CDR3 DNA sequence: TGTGCCAGCTCACCGTTCGAGGCCAAAAACATTCAGTACTTC.

This chain joins TRBV28 and TRBJ1-5, with 8 bases fitting TRBD1. This CDR3 comprises 14 residues. The V gene end was trimmed by 2 bases and the J gene end by 6 bases; junction bases not matched to a gene: 3. Germline values: CDR1 MDHEN, CDR2 SYDVKM. The CDR3 sequence is CASSLVQGGQPQHF. The CDR3 DNA sequence: TGTGCCAGCAGTTTAGTACAGGGGGGTCAGCCCCAGCATTTT.

This chain uses TRBV28 with TRBJ2-7; 7 bases are a match to TRBD1. The CDR3 has 13 amino acids. Germline V gene data show CDR1 as MDHEN and CDR2 as SYDVKM. Germline trimming cut 5 bases from V and 4 bases from J; bases unmatched to any gene: 5. Here the CDR3 DNA reads TGTGCCAGCAGTATTGGACAGGAGTACGAGCAGTACTTC. Protein product: CASSIGQEYEQYF.

The chain couples TRBV19 to TRBJ2-1; TRBD1 might be the D (5 bases). CDR1 is LNHDA, CDR2 SQIVND, per germline (reference sequence). This CDR3 is built from 14 residues. Trimming removed 6 bases from V and 4 bases from J, with 13 bases in between. The CDR3 DNA sequence: TGTGCCAGTAGAGCCCTGCAGGGTTACAATGAGCAGTTCTTC. Translated, it gives CASRALQGYNEQFF.

This rearrangement joins TRBV7-9 to TRBJ1-4; possibly TRBD1 for D (6 bases). Trimming removed 1 base from V and 8 bases from J, with 14 bases in between. Germline V gene data show CDR1 as SEHNR and CDR2 as FQNEAQ (reference sequence). The CDR3 extends over 15 amino acids. Here the CDR3 DNA reads TGTGCCAGCAGCTTAGGTGGCAGGGGTGAAGAAAAACTGTTTTTT. Translated: CASSLGGRGEEKLFF.